These T cell receptor beta chains were read from a single sample in a study of T-cell memory formation after mild COVID-19. TCRdb reprocessed the 5' RACE reads via MiXCR and lists one record per CDR3 protein. The sample comprises roughly 550,000 distinct CDR3 sequences, roughly 22% of which are singletons, and around 13% rests with the top ten. Material for sequencing was PBMCs or a T cell subset sorted from them (not recorded which). All receptors derive from an adult woman who had mild COVID-19 (a few samples of this study predate the infection). Cell type and time point are not known. The CDR3 runs from the conserved cysteine through the conserved F or W. Each record gives: D gene, clone size, J gene, V gene, CDR3 DNA, CDR3 protein. A D gene is named only where the DNA matches it firmly. The size of a clone is reported for some rows only, either as once, few or many, or as a class for expanded clones.

D: NA; size: NA; J: TRBJ2-5; V: TRBV7-6; DNA: TGTGCCAGCAGCCCTGAGGGGAATTGGGAGACCCAGTACTTC; CDR3: CASSPEGNWETQYF
D: NA; size: many; J: TRBJ2-7; V: TRBV9; DNA: TGTGCCAGCAGCGTAGACGGCAGCTCCTACGAGCAGTACTTC; CDR3: CASSVDGSSYEQYF
D: NA; size: many; J: TRBJ1-5; V: TRBV7-2; DNA: TGTGCCAGCAGCCGCGAAATAGCGGGCCAGCCCCAGCATTTT; CDR3: CASSREIAGQPQHF
D: TRBD2; size: few; J: TRBJ2-1; V: TRBV7-9; DNA: TGTGCCAGCAGCCCAAGGACTAGCGGGAGATTAGGCTCCTACAATGAGCAGTTCTTC; CDR3: CASSPRTSGRLGSYNEQFF
D: NA; size: NA; J: TRBJ2-2; V: TRBV30; DNA: TGTGCCAGAGACCGGGACACCCCAGGCACCGGGGAGCTGTTTTTT; CDR3: CARDRDTPGTGELFF
D: TRBD2; size: many; J: TRBJ2-1; V: TRBV5-1; DNA: TGCGCCAGCAGCGCAACCGGGACTAGGTACAATGAGCAGTTCTTC; CDR3: CASSATGTRYNEQFF
D: NA; size: NA; J: TRBJ1-1; V: TRBV12-3/TRBV12-4; DNA: TGTGACAGCAGTTTCAGAGGGAACACTGAAGCTTTCTTT; CDR3: CDSSFRGNTEAFF
D: NA; size: many; J: TRBJ2-3; V: TRBV7-9; DNA: TGTGCCAGCAGCCGGGACTTACCGACGCAGTATTTT; CDR3: CASSRDLPTQYF
D: NA; size: NA; J: TRBJ2-1; V: TRBV12-3/TRBV12-4; DNA: TGTGCCAGCAGTTCCAGGTCGGGGATCACCTACAATGAGCAGTTCTTC; CDR3: CASSSRSGITYNEQFF
D: TRBD2; size: few; J: TRBJ2-7; V: TRBV18; DNA: TGTGCCAGCTCACCGGAGCTAGCGGGAACGTACGAGCAGTACTTC; CDR3: CASSPELAGTYEQYF